The 22 T cell receptor beta chains below were found in one sample sequenced in a study of regulatory T cells in long-lasting Graves disease. iRepertoire HTBI primers and Arm-PCR of CDR3 regions built TCR beta libraries. TCRdb reprocessed the multiplex PCR reads with MiXCR, giving one entry per CDR3 protein. The repertoire holds about 350,000 distinct CDR3 sequences, with roughly 16% as singletons. The time point: newly diagnosed GD, antithyroid drugs for less than 3 months. Making the TCR library involved RNA that had been extracted from PBMCs. These same records also appear under a second study, on T cells in Graves' hyperthyroidism and ophthalmopathy.

The material sequenced was peripheral blood mononuclear cells (PBMCs), taken at new diagnosis, from a patient treated with antithyroid drugs. The receptors were gathered from a woman under 30 with Graves disease.

This clonotype was observed a few times. The chain is built from TRBV19 and TRBJ2-2; TRBD1 matches 8 bases. Trimming took 4 bases from V and 1 from J; bases not matched to a gene: 5. Germline V CDR1 and CDR2: LNHDA, SQIVND (reference sequence). This CDR3 has 16 residues. The CDR3: CASSRRTGKNTGELFF. CDR3 sequence (DNA): TGTGCCAGTAGTAGAAGGACAGGGAAGAACACCGGGGAGCTGTTTTTT.

This clonotype appeared a single time. A much larger clone differs from this one at a single base, so this may be a read error. J is TRBJ2-2 and V is TRBV11-2, with TRBD2 as a possible D gene (5 bases). Germline V CDR1 and CDR2: SGHAT, FQNNGV. The CDR3 is 16 amino acids. The CDR3 DNA follows: TGTGCCAGCAGCTTACACCCAGGCCTGAACACCGGGGAGCTGTCTTTT. Translated, it gives CASSLHPGLNTGELSF. The complete variable domain, with remaining parts taken from reference TRBV11-2 and TRBJ2-2, reads EAGVAQSPRYKIIEKRQSVAFWCNPISGHATLYWYQQILGQGPKLLIQFQNNGVVDDSQLPKDRFSAERLKGVDSTLKIQPAKLEDSAVYLCASSLHPGLNTGELSFGEGSRLTVL.

The J gene is TRBJ2-5, the V gene TRBV5-1; 7 nucleotides line up with TRBD1. This CDR3 contains 15 residues. Germline CDR1 is SGHRS and CDR2 is YFSETQ. V was pared by 4 bases and J by 0 bases, with 6 bases of the junction left unmatched. The CDR3 sequence: CASSRQGNYQETQYF. Here the CDR3 DNA reads TGCGCCAGCAGCCGACAGGGAAATTACCAAGAGACCCAGTACTTC.

The gene calls are TRBV6-2 or TRBV6-3 and TRBJ1-2; D possibly corresponds to TRBD1 (6 bases). V lost 6 bases and J 5 bases, leaving 19 bases between the germline ends. CDR1 MNHEY and CDR2 SVGEGT come from the germline V gene. The CDR3 length is 15 residues. The CDR3 DNA reads as TGTGCCAGCAGACCTGGGGGCAGGACGTCGTATGGCTACACCTTC. This sequence encodes CASRPGGRTSYGYTF.

This clonotype was counted between two and nine times. The chain is built from TRBV6-2 or TRBV6-3 and TRBJ2-1; 8 bases line up with TRBD2. The CDR3 covers 15 residues. Germline V gives CDR1 MNHEY, CDR2 SVGEGT. J was trimmed by 5 bases and V by 5 bases; bases with no gene match: 8. Written as DNA, the CDR3 is TGTGCCAGCAGTGGAAGCACTAGCGGCGACAATGAGCAGTTCTTC. Encoded protein: CASSGSTSGDNEQFF.

The V call is TRBV2, the J call TRBJ2-5; D may be TRBD1 or TRBD2 (5 bases each). Per the germline V gene, CDR1 is SNHLY and CDR2 is FYNNEI. V lost 5 bases, J lost 5 bases, and 18 bases lay in between. This CDR3 contains 15 residues. CDR3 DNA: TGTGCCAGCAGTTTGTCCGGGACCTGGGGCGAGACCCAGTACTTC. Its protein is CASSLSGTWGETQYF. Supplemented by reference TRBV2 and TRBJ2-5, the full variable domain reads EPEVTQTPSHQVTQMGQEVILRCVPISNHLYFYWYRQILGQKVEFLVSFYNNEISEKSEIFDDQFSVERPDGSNFTLKIRSTKLEDSAMYFCASSLSGTWGETQYFGPGTRLLVL.

This clonotype occurred a few times. The chain couples TRBV19 to TRBJ2-1, with TRBD1 as a possible D gene (6 bases). Germline assignment: CDR1 LNHDA and CDR2 SQIVND (reference sequence). Trimming shortened V by 7 bases and J by 5 bases, and 12 bases separated the two germline ends. The CDR3 spans 13 residues. The CDR3 is CASMGAEHNEQFF. The DNA of the CDR3 is TGTGCCAGTATGGGGGCGGAGCACAATGAGCAGTTCTTC.

This clonotype was recorded many times. The chain uses TRBV30 and TRBJ1-2; D is possibly TRBD1 (5 bases). Per germline, CDR1 GTSNPN and CDR2 SVGIG (reference sequence). V was pared by 4 bases and J by 1 base, with 7 bases between. The CDR3 is made up of 12 amino acids. CDR3 in DNA: TGTGCCTGGATGACAGATAACTATGGCTACACCTTC. It is translated as CAWMTDNYGYTF.

In the case of this clonotype: A much larger clonotype is one base distant, so this may be a read error. Given the absence of the conserved phenylalanine or tryptophan at the CDR3 end, a read error is likely. The chain couples TRBV6-2 or TRBV6-3 to TRBJ2-3; 12 nucleotides align to TRBD2. The CDR3 length is 20 residues. Trimming cost V 5 bases and J 6 bases; bases outside gene matches: 21. CDR1 MNHEY and CDR2 SVGEGT come from the germline V gene. As DNA, the CDR3 is TGTGCCAGCAGTGAAGACCCCGGCGGGGGACTAGCGGGCCGCAGTGATACGCAGTATTCT. Encoded protein: CASSEDPGGGLAGRSDTQYS.

This clonotype has ten or more counts. The chain links TRBV20-1 to TRBJ2-5; D call uncertain. V lost 5 bases and J lost 5, with 9 bases in between. Germline CDR1 and CDR2: DFQATT and SNEGSKA (reference sequence). The CDR3 has 11 residues. The CDR3 region is CSARLQETQYF. In nucleotides, the CDR3 is TGCAGTGCTCGCCTACAGGAGACCCAGTACTTC.

Only a few counts were recorded for this clonotype. This chain links TRBV10-3 with TRBJ2-2, with 7 bases matching TRBD1. After removal of 4 bases from V and 1 base from J, the junction contained 3 bases not matched to a gene. Germline CDR1 and CDR2: ENHRY and SYGVKD. The length of the CDR3 is 15 residues. The CDR3, as DNA: TGTGCCATCAGTGGGGACAGCGGGAACACCGGGGAGCTGTTTTTT. As protein: CAISGDSGNTGELFF.

This clonotype was recorded at least ten times. The chain recombines TRBV7-9 with TRBJ1-2; maybe TRBD1 (5 bases). This CDR3 comprises 13 residues. Germline CDR1 is SEHNR and CDR2 is FQNEAQ (reference sequence). V gave up 0 bases and J gave up 6 bases, with 8 bases separating them. CDR3 DNA: TGTGCCAGCAGCTTAGCGGGGACGGATGGCTACACCTTC. This sequence encodes CASSLAGTDGYTF.

At least ten counts were recorded for this clonotype. The genes are TRBV5-4 and TRBJ1-1; 7 bases are shared with TRBD1. The CDR3 runs to 16 residues. V lost 2 bases, J lost 0 bases, and 7 bases stayed unmatched. Looked up from germline, CDR1 is SGHNT and CDR2 is YYREEE (reference sequence). This CDR3 is CASSLKGGVLNTEAFF. The CDR3 bases are TGTGCCAGCAGCTTAAAAGGGGGCGTCCTGAACACTGAAGCTTTCTTT. The variable domain in full, completed from reference TRBV5-4 and TRBJ1-1, reads ETGVTQSPTHLIKTRGQQVTLRCSSQSGHNTVSWYQQALGQGPQFIFQYYREEENGRGNFPPRFSGLQFPNYSSELNVNALELDDSALYLCASSLKGGVLNTEAFFGQGTRLTVV.

This clonotype was recorded at least ten times. The chain joins TRBV6-2 or TRBV6-3 to TRBJ2-7; 9 bases agree with TRBD2. The ends lost 7 bases at V and 3 bases at J; junction bases unmatched: 7. This CDR3 spans 14 amino acids. Germline V gives CDR1 MNHEY, CDR2 SVGEGT. CDR3 protein: CASTVGTSNYEQYF. The CDR3 nucleotides read TGTGCCAGCACCGTGGGGACTAGCAACTACGAGCAGTACTTC.

The chain recombines TRBV5-6 with TRBJ1-5; no firm D call. CDR3 length equals 15 residues. V gave up 2 bases and J gave up 4 bases, with 13 bases separating them. Germline V gene data show CDR1 as SGHDT and CDR2 as YYEEEE. CDR3 loop: CASSFTAVANQPQHF. The DNA of the CDR3 is TGTGCCAGCAGCTTTACAGCTGTCGCAAATCAGCCCCAGCATTTT.

This clonotype showed up many times. The chain recombines TRBV7-8 with TRBJ2-1; 10 nucleotides match TRBD2. The CDR3 length is 19 residues. Germline CDR1 and CDR2: SGHVS and FQNEAQ. Losses at the gene ends were 4 bases for V and 0 bases for J; bases not matched to a gene: 12. CDR3 region: CASSSRTSGHSRSYNEQFF. The CDR3 bases are TGTGCCAGCAGCTCCCGGACTAGCGGACACTCCCGCTCCTACAATGAGCAGTTCTTC.

This clonotype has at least ten counts. The V gene is TRBV27, the J gene TRBJ2-1; no clear D. The V end was cut by 8 bases, the J end by 6 bases, with 14 bases between. Germline V gene data show CDR1 as MNHEY and CDR2 as SMNVEV (reference sequence). The CDR3 runs to 13 residues. The DNA of the CDR3 is TGTGCCAGCGAAGACGGAATCTCCAATGAGCAGTTCTTC. Its protein is CASEDGISNEQFF.

This clonotype was recorded many times. V is TRBV4-2 and J is TRBJ2-1; D is undetermined. Germline V gene data show CDR1 as LGHNA and CDR2 as YNFKEQ. This CDR3 is 13 amino acids long. Trimming took off 1 base at V and 6 bases at J, with 7 bases between the two ends. As DNA, the CDR3 is TGTGCCAGCAGCCAAGCTGGGCCCAATGAGCAGTTCTTC. Its protein is CASSQAGPNEQFF.

This clonotype has a count of ten or more. V usage is TRBV24-1 and J usage is TRBJ2-1; 7 bases are a match to TRBD2. The CDR3 contains 17 residues. Germline values: CDR1 KGHDR, CDR2 SFDVKD. The junction had 10 bases not matched to a gene; V was cut back by 1 base and J by 5 bases. The CDR3 sequence: CATSDLSLSGTDNEQFF. CDR3 nucleotide sequence: TGTGCCACCAGTGATTTAAGCCTAAGCGGGACGGACAATGAGCAGTTCTTC.

This chain uses TRBV29-1 with TRBJ2-1, with 11 bases aligning to TRBD2. Germline lookup yields CDR1 SQVTM and CDR2 ANQGSEA. The CDR3 sequence is 14 residues long. V was pared by 3 bases and J by 8 bases, with 6 bases of the junction left unmatched. The CDR3 reads CSVDSGGAGDEQFF. The DNA for the CDR3 is TGCAGCGTTGATAGCGGGGGGGCCGGAGATGAGCAGTTCTTC.

The table lists this clonotype with many counts. The chain is built from TRBV5-1 and TRBJ2-7; 13 nucleotides match TRBD2. CDR3 length: 15 residues. The V gene's germline CDR1 is SGHRS and CDR2 YFSETQ. Trimming removed 3 bases from V and 3 bases from J; junction bases left unmatched: 3. Here the CDR3 reads CASSWTSGGYYEQYF. In DNA form, the CDR3 reads TGCGCCAGCAGCTGGACTAGCGGGGGATACTACGAGCAGTACTTC.

The V and J genes are TRBV18 and TRBJ2-1; D tentatively fits TRBD1 or TRBD2 (5 bases each). The ends were cut back, 0 bases at V and 4 bases at J, with 10 bases in the middle. Germline V gene lookup returns CDR1 KGHSH and CDR2 LQKENI. The length of the CDR3 is 15 residues. The CDR3 spells CASSPPGRQYNEQFF. CDR3 in DNA: TGTGCCAGCTCACCACCGGGACGCCAATACAATGAGCAGTTCTTC.